These T cell receptor beta chains were read from a single sample in a study of blood T cell repertoires in COVID-19. TCRdb's table, derived via immunoSEQ multiplex PCR, lists solely in-frame clones and lacks some. This repertoire shows about 270,000 clones, about 86% found once; its top ten account for approximately 12%. Sequences were obtained from peripheral blood. The receptor source for this set is a woman aged 25 to 39 with COVID-19, enrolled during active disease. CDR3s include the opening cysteine and the closing phenylalanine or tryptophan. A D gene is named only where the DNA matches it firmly. Rows give clone size only sometimes, using once, few, many, or a class for an expanded clone.

size: -; J: TRBJ2-1; D: -; V: TRBV20-1; CDR3: CSASGTSFYNEQFF; DNA: TGCAGTGCTAGTGGCACTTCCTTTTACAATGAGCAGTTCTTC
size: -; J: TRBJ1-6; D: TRBD1; V: TRBV13; CDR3: CASKNTGGSPLHF; DNA: TGTGCCAGCAAGAACACAGGGGGCTCACCCCTCCACTTT
size: -; J: TRBJ2-7; D: -; V: TRBV2; CDR3: CASEWSGAYEQYF; DNA: TGTGCCAGCGAGTGGTCCGGAGCCTACGAGCAGTACTTC
size: once; J: TRBJ2-2; D: -; V: TRBV24-1; CDR3: CATSDAQTNTGELFF; DNA: TGTGCCACCAGTGACGCACAAACGAACACCGGGGAGCTGTTTTTT
size: -; J: TRBJ2-7; D: TRBD2; V: TRBV19; CDR3: CASSGTSGGALVYEQYF; DNA: TGTGCCAGTAGTGGGACTAGCGGGGGGGCCCTCGTCTACGAGCAGTACTTC
size: -; J: TRBJ1-1; D: -; V: TRBV19; CDR3: CASSPGGGLNTEAFF; DNA: TGTGCCAGTAGTCCTGGGGGGGGATTGAACACTGAAGCTTTCTTT
size: -; J: TRBJ2-7; D: -; V: TRBV7-2; CDR3: CASSEPSPYEQYF; DNA: TGTGCCAGCAGCGAGCCGTCTCCCTACGAGCAGTACTTC
size: -; J: TRBJ2-5; D: -; V: TRBV5-1; CDR3: CASSEGGPGETQYF; DNA: TGCGCCAGCTCTGAGGGGGGGCCAGGAGAGACCCAGTACTTC
size: -; J: TRBJ1-1; D: TRBD1; V: TRBV19; CDR3: CASSPTGPNTEAFF; DNA: TGTGCCAGTAGCCCGACAGGGCCGAACACTGAAGCTTTCTTT
size: -; J: TRBJ2-3; D: TRBD2; V: TRBV4-2; CDR3: CANSVLSGGDTSSTDTQYF; DNA: TGTGCCAACAGCGTACTTAGCGGGGGGGATACCTCTAGCACAGATACGCAGTATTTT
size: -; J: TRBJ2-5; D: -; V: TRBV28; CDR3: CASSFGGQETQYF; DNA: TGTGCCAGCAGTTTTGGGGGGCAAGAGACCCAGTACTTC
size: -; J: TRBJ1-2; D: -; V: TRBV5-4; CDR3: CASSARDKAPYGYTF; DNA: TGTGCCAGCAGCGCCCGGGACAAGGCCCCTTATGGCTACACCTTC
size: -; J: TRBJ2-7; D: -; V: TRBV6-5; CDR3: CASSTGFEQYF; DNA: TGTGCCAGCAGCACAGGGTTCGAGCAGTACTTC
size: -; J: TRBJ2-7; D: -; V: TRBV20-1; CDR3: CSLRGTYEQYF; DNA: TGCAGCCTGAGGGGGACCTACGAGCAGTACTTC
size: -; J: TRBJ1-2; D: -; V: TRBV27; CDR3: CASRARRANYGYTF; DNA: TGTGCCAGCAGAGCTCGCAGGGCGAACTATGGCTACACCTTC